This paragraph covers one T cell receptor (beta chain) sequence. Its target is unknown. This entry belongs to a study of OX40 agonist ivuxolimab in advanced cancers. As for the study in general: Earlier treatment with anti-PD-1, anti-PD-L1 or anti-CTLA-4 was permitted, and about 40% had received some.

Clones were read by immunoSEQ multiplex PCR, and TCRdb kept only the in-frame ones, dropping some. This sample carries 20,000 to 25,000 clones, 84% of them seen once, and the ten largest clones take about 25%. The study, taken as a whole, reports: In CD8+ T cells, expanded clones were on average more numerous than in CD4+. CD4+ and CD8+ T cells in blood underwent clonal expansion by week 6 at 0.1 to 3.0 mg/kg.

V gave up 0 bases and J gave up 3 bases; unmatched junction bases: 4. The CDR3 contains 17 residues. Germline CDR1 reads LGHNA; CDR2 reads YNFKEQ. The chain has TRBV4-2 and TRBJ2-7; the match to TRBD2 covers 14 bases. This sample comprised CD4+ or CD8+ T cells sorted from blood, obtained in a trial of the OX40 agonist ivuxolimab. The sequence was collected from an adult with an advanced solid tumor such as melanoma, head and neck, liver or kidney cancer. The CDR3 DNA follows: TGTGCCAGCAGCCAAGATGGACTAGCGGGAGGCTACTACGAGCAGTACTTC. Protein sequence: CASSQDGLAGGYYEQYF.